This T cell receptor (beta chain) comes out of a study of tumor-infiltrating lymphocytes in primary liver carcinoma. The CDR3 extends over 15 amino acids. Looked up from germline, CDR1 is SGHNT and CDR2 is YYREEE (reference sequence). The researchers produced TCR beta cDNA from approximately 0.45 ug total RNA with a constant-region primer. Slightly modified ARM-PCR served as the procedure for the TCR beta libraries. These libraries came from three rounds of nested multiplex PCR. In the first two PCR rounds, TRBV1-TRBV30 forward primers were paired with a C-beta reverse primer, and each round lasted approximately 10 cycles. TCRdb called the multiplex PCR reads again in MiXCR, with one record for every CDR3 protein. This table has 20,000 to 25,000 distinct CDR3 sequences, around 72% appearing once. Co-extracted RNA and DNA came from around 20-30 mg of unsorted bulk tissue. Every tumor sample analyzed contained over 85% viable tumor cells.

Study-wide results and caveats: Lower overlap was observed for tumor-adjacent and tumor-blood pairs relative to tumor region pairs.

Comment on this clonotype: As yet, its antigen is unknown. At one end the junction does not follow the germline gene, possibly because of a read error.

Sequencing used liver tumor tissue from sampling region 1. As to subset: tumor region T1, superior pole. J is TRBJ2-3 and V is TRBV5-4; D is perhaps TRBD1 or TRBD2 (5 bases each). The sequence was collected from a man in his forties or fifties with primary liver carcinoma and hepatitis B virus infection. CDR3 sequence: CATSIQGVRADTQYF. The CDR3 DNA follows: TGCGCCACCAGCATTCAGGGAGTGAGGGCAGATACGCAGTATTTT.